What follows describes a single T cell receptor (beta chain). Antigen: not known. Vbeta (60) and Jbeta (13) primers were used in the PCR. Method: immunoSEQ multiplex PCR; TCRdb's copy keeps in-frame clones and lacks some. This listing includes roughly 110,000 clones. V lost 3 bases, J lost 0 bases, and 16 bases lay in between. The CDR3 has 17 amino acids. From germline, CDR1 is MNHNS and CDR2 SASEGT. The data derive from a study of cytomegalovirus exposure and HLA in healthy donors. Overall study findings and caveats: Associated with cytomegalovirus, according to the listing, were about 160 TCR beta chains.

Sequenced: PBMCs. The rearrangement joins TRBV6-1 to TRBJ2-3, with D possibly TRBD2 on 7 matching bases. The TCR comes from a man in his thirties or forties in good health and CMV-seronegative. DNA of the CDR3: TGTGCCAGCAGTGACACTTTCGCGGGGGCAAGCACAGATACGCAGTATTTT. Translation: CASSDTFAGASTDTQYF.